The entry below gives a single T cell receptor (beta chain) sequence along with its context. The antigen is not known. This sample is part of a study of graft-versus-host responses after intestinal transplantation. Looking at the study overall: Recipients were all induced with anti-thymocyte globulin, then given tacrolimus and steroids for roughly 3 years.

Findings of the study overall: Individuals who had graft-donor T cell macrochimerism had allografts that showed high graft-versus-host to host-versus-graft clonal ratios. Peak circulating GvH clone levels were associated with early post-transplant HvG declines. GvH clones detected in recipient marrow included some appearing first in ileum or blood.

Germline CDR1 SQVTM, CDR2 ANQGSEA. Trimming cost V 6 bases and J 0 bases; bases outside gene matches: 3. This CDR3 region has 13 residues. Profiled with immunoSEQ multiplex PCR; TCRdb holds only in-frame clones, not every one. This repertoire shows approximately 100,000 clones, 85% to 90% found once; its top ten account for around 0.1%. The receptor comes from a human donor who received an intestinal transplant. This sample comprised unstimulated CD4+ T cells sorted from spleen or lymph node cells, obtained before intestinal transplant. The genes are TRBV29-1 and TRBJ1-1; 8 bases match TRBD1. In DNA form, the CDR3 reads TGCAGCGTGGACAGGGCCCTGAACACTGAAGCTTTCTTT. This gives the protein CSVDRALNTEAFF.